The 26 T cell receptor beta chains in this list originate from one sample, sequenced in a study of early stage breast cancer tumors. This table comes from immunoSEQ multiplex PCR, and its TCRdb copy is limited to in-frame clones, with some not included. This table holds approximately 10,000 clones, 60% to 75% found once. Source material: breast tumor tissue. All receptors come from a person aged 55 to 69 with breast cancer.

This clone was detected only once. In DNA form, the CDR3 reads TGCGCCAGCAGCCCGCGGGCACAGTCCACCTATAGCACAGATACGCAGTATTTT. This encodes CASSPRAQSTYSTDTQYF. This chain uses TRBV5-1 with TRBJ2-3; D possibly corresponds to TRBD2 (5 bases). CDR3 size: 18 residues. Germline CDR1 is SGHRS and CDR2 is YFSETQ. V was trimmed by 4 bases and J by 0 bases, leaving 21 bases between them.

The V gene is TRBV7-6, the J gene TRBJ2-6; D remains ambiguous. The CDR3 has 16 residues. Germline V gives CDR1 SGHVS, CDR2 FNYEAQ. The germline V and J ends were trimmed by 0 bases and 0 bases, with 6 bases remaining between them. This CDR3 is CASSLAGLSGANVLTF. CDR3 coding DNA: TGTGCCAGCAGCTTAGCCGGGCTCTCTGGGGCCAACGTCCTGACTTTC.

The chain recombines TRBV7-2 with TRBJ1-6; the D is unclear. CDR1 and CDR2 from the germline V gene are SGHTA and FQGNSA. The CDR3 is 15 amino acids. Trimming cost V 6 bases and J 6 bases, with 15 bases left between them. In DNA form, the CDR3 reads TGTGCCAGCAGATCCCGAGGAGGTGGTAATTCACCCCTCCACTTT. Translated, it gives CASRSRGGGNSPLHF.

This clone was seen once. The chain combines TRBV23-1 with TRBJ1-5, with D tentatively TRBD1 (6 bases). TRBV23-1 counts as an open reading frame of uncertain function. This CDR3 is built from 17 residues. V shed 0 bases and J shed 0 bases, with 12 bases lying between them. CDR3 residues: CASSQSWGADSNQPQHF. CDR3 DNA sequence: TGCGCCAGCAGTCAATCCTGGGGGGCCGATAGCAATCAGCCCCAGCATTTT.

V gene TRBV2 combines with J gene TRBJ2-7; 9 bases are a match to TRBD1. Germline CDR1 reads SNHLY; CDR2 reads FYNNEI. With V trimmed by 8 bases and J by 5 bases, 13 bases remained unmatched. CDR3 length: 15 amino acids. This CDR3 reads CASEGGQGARNEQYF. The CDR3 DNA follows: TGTGCCAGCGAGGGGGGACAGGGAGCGAGAAACGAGCAGTACTTC.

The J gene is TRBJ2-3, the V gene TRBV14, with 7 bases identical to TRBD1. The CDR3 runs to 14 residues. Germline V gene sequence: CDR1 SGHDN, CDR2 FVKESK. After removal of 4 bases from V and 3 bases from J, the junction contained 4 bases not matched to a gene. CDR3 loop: CASSLYRGTDTQYF. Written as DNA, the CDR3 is TGTGCCAGCAGCCTTTACAGGGGAACAGATACGCAGTATTTT. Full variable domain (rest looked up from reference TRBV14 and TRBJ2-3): EAGVTQFPSHSVIEKGQTVTLRCDPISGHDNLYWYRRVMGKEIKFLLHFVKESKQDESGMPNNRFLAERTGGTYSTLKVQPAELEDSGVYFCASSLYRGTDTQYFGPGTRLTVL.

The DNA of the CDR3 is TGTGCCAGCAGGAACCGGGACTCGGGGGGGCGAGAGCAGTTCTTC. This sequence encodes CASRNRDSGGREQFF. The chain is built from TRBV7-3 and TRBJ2-1, with 8 bases that match TRBD2. Germline lookup yields CDR1 SGHTA and CDR2 FQGTGA. CDR3 length: 15 residues. Trimming at V came to 6 bases and at J to 10 bases, leaving 14 bases not matched to a gene.

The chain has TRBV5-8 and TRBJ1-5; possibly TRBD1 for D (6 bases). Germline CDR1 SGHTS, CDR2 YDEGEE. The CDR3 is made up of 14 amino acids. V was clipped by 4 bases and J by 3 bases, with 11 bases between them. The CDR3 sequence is CASSIWTVNQPQHF. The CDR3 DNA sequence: TGTGCCAGCAGCATTTGGACAGTCAATCAGCCCCAGCATTTT.

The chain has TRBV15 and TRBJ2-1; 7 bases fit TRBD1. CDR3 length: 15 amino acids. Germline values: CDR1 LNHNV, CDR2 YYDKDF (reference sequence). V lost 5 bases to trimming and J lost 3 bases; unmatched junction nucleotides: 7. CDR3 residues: CATSFGQDDYNEQFF. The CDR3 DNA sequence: TGTGCCACCAGCTTTGGACAGGACGACTACAATGAGCAGTTCTTC.

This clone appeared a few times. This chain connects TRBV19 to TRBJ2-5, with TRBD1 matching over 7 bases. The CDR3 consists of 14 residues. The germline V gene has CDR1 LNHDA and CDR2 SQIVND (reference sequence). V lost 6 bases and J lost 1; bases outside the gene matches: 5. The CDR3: CASSTTGAQETQYF. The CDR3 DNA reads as TGTGCCAGTAGCACTACAGGGGCCCAAGAGACCCAGTACTTC.

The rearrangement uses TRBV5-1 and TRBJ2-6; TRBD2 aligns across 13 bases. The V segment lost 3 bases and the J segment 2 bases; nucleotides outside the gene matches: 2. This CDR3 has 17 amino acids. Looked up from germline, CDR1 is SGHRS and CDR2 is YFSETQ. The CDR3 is CASSWTSGSPGANVLTF. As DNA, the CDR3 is TGCGCCAGCAGCTGGACTAGCGGGAGCCCTGGGGCCAACGTCCTGACTTTC.

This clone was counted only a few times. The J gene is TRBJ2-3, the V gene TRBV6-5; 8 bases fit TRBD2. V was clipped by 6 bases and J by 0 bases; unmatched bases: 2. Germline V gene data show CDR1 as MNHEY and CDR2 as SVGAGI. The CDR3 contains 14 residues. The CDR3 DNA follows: TGTGCCAGCAGCCAGCGGGGGAGCACAGATACGCAGTATTTT. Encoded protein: CASSQRGSTDTQYF.

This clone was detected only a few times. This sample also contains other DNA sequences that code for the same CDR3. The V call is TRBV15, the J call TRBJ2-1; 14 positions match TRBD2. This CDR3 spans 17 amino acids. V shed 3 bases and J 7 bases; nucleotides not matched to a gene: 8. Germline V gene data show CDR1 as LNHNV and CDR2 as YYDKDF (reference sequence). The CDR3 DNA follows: TGTGCCACCAGCAGGGACAGACTAGCGGGAGGGAGGAATGAGCAGTTCTTC. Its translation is CATSRDRLAGGRNEQFF.

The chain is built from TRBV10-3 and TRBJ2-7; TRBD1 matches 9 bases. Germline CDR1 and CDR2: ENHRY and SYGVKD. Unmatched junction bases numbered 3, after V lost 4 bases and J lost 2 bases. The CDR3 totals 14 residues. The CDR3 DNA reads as TGTGCCATCAGTGCCGGGACAGGGACCTACGAGCAGTACTTC. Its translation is CAISAGTGTYEQYF.

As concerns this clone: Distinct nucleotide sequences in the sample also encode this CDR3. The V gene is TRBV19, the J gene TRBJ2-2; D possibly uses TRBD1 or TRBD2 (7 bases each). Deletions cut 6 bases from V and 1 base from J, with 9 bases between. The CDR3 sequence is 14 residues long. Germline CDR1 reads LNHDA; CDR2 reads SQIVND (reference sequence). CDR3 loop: CASSRGGNTGELFF. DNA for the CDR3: TGTGCCAGTAGCAGGGGGGGGAACACCGGGGAGCTGTTTTTT.

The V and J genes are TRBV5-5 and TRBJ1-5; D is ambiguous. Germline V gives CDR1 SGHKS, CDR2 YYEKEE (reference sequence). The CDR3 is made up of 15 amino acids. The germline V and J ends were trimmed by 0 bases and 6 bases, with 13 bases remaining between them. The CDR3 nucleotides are TGTGCCAGCAGCTTGGGGGCAGGTCACGGTCAGCCCCAGCATTTT. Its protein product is CASSLGAGHGQPQHF. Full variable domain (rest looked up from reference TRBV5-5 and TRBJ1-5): DAGVTQSPTHLIKTRGQQVTLRCSPISGHKSVSWYQQVLGQGPQFIFQYYEKEERGRGNFPDRFSARQFPNYSSELNVNALLLGDSALYLCASSLGAGHGQPQHFGDGTRLSIL.

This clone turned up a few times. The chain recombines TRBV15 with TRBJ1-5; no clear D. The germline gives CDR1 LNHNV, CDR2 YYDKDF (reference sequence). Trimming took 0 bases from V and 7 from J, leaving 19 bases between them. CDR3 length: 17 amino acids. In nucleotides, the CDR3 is TGTGCCACCAGCAGAGAATTTAGTCGGTTTGGGTGGCAGCCCCAGCATTTT. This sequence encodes CATSREFSRFGWQPQHF. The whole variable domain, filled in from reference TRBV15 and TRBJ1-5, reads DAMVIQNPRYQVTQFGKPVTLSCSQTLNHNVMYWYQQKSSQAPKLLFHYYDKDFNNEADTPDNFQSRRPNTSFCFLDIRSPGLGDTAMYLCATSREFSRFGWQPQHFGDGTRLSIL.

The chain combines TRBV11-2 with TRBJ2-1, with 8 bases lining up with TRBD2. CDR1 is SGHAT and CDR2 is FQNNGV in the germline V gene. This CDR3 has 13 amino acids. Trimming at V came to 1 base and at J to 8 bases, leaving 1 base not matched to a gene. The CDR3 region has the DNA TGTGCCAGCAGCTTAGCGGGGGGGCATGAGCAGTTCTTC. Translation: CASSLAGGHEQFF.

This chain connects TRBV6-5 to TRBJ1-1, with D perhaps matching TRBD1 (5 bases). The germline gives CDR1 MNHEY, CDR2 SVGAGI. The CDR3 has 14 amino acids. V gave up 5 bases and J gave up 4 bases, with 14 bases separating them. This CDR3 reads CASSPSGGSTEAFF. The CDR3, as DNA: TGTGCCAGCAGTCCCTCGGGGGGGAGCACTGAAGCTTTCTTT.

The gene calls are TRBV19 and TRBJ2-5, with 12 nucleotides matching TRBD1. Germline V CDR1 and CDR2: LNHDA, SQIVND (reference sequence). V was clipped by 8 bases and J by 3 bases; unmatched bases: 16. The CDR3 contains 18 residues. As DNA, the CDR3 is TGTGCCAGTTTTATACCGGGACAGGGGGCGAATCCCAAAGAGACCCAGTACTTC. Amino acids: CASFIPGQGANPKETQYF.

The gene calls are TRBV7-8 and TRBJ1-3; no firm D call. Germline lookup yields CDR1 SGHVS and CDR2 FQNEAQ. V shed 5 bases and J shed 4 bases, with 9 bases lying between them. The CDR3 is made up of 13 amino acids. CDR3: CASSPGGGNTIYF. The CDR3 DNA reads TGTGCCAGCAGCCCCGGTGGGGGAAACACCATATATTTT.

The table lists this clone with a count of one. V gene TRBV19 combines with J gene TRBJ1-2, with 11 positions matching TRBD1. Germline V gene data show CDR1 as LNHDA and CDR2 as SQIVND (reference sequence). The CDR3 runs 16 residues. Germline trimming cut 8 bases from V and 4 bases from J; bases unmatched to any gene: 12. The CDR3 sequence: CASGGQGAMYSYGYTF. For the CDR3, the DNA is TGTGCCAGTGGCGGACAGGGGGCTATGTATAGCTATGGCTACACCTTC.

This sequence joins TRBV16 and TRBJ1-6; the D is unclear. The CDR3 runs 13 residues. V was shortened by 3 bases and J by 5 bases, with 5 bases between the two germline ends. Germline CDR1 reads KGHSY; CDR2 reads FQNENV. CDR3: CASSHQDNSPLHF. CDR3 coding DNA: TGTGCCAGCAGCCACCAGGATAATTCACCCCTCCACTTT.

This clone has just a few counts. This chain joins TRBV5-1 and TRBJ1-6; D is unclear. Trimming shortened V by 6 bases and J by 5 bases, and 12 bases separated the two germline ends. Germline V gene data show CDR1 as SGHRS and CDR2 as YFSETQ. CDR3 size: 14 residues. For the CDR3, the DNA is TGCGCCAGCACCCTAAGCAGCAATAATTCACCCCTCCACTTT. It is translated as CASTLSSNNSPLHF.

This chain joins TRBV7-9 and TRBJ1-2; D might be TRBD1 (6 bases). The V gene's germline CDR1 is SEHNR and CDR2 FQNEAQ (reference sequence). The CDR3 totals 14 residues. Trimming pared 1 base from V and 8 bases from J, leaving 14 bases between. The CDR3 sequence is CASSLVSTGYGYTF. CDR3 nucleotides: TGTGCCAGCAGCTTAGTTTCCACAGGGTACGGCTACACCTTC.

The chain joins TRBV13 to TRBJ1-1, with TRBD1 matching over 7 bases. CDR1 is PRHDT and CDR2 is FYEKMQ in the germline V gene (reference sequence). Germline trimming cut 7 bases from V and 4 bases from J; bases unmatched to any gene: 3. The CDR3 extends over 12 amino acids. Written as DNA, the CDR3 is TGTGCCAGCAAAACAGGGGCCACTGAAGCTTTCTTT. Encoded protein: CASKTGATEAFF. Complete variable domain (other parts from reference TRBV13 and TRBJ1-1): AAGVIQSPRHLIKEKRETATLKCYPIPRHDTVYWYQQGPGQDPQFLISFYEKMQSDKGSIPDRFSAQQFSDYHSELNMSSLELGDSALYFCASKTGATEAFFGQGTRLTVV.